These 14 T cell receptor beta chains were sequenced from one sample in a study of cytomegalovirus exposure and HLA in healthy donors. The PCR ran on 60 Vbeta and 13 Jbeta primers. Some clones are missing from TCRdb's copy, which holds only in-frame ones; the method was immunoSEQ multiplex PCR. The sample consists of approximately 190,000 clones, 80% to 85% of them appearing once. Material for sequencing was PBMCs. The receptors originated from a woman aged 18-29 years in good health and CMV-seronegative.

V gene TRBV6-5 combines with J gene TRBJ2-5; D might be TRBD1 (6 bases). V lost 10 bases to trimming and J lost 0 bases, with 18 bases between them. From germline, CDR1 is MNHEY and CDR2 SVGAGI. CDR3 length equals 15 residues. The CDR3 DNA reads as TGTGCCACTTGGGGGCACGACTTGTACCAAGAGACCCAGTACTTC. This gives the protein CATWGHDLYQETQYF.

This chain connects TRBV19 to TRBJ2-2; the D is unclear. Trimming removed 4 bases from V and 1 base from J, with 10 bases in between. The CDR3 runs to 15 residues. From germline, CDR1 is LNHDA and CDR2 SQIVND (reference sequence). DNA of the CDR3: TGTGCCAGTAGTACCCCCGGCGGGAACACCGGGGAGCTGTTTTTT. It codes for CASSTPGGNTGELFF.

V and J are TRBV18 and TRBJ1-2; 10 nucleotides line up with TRBD1. The CDR3 consists of 16 residues. CDR1 and CDR2 from the germline V gene are KGHSH and LQKENI. Unmatched junction bases numbered 7, after V lost 2 bases and J lost 4 bases. DNA for the CDR3: TGTGCCAGCTCACCAATGGACAGGGGGGACGGCTATGGCTACACCTTC. It specifies CASSPMDRGDGYGYTF. Together with reference TRBV18 and TRBJ1-2, the CDR3 gives the full variable domain: NAGVMQNPRHLVRRRGQEARLRCSPMKGHSHVYWYRQLPEEGLKFMVYLQKENIIDESGMPKERFSAEFPKEGPSILRIQQVVRGDSAAYFCASSPMDRGDGYGYTFGSGTRLTVV.

The V call is TRBV5-1, the J call TRBJ2-5; D is perhaps TRBD2 (7 bases). The CDR3 spans 14 residues. CDR1 and CDR2 from the germline V gene are SGHRS and YFSETQ. Trimming stripped 0 bases from V and 5 bases from J, with 11 bases between. The chain's CDR3 is CASSLVGGHETQYF. The DNA for the CDR3 is TGCGCCAGCAGCTTGGTCGGGGGGCACGAGACCCAGTACTTC.

This clone was observed a few times. The V and J genes are TRBV7-9 and TRBJ1-3, with D tentatively TRBD1 (6 bases). Germline CDR1 and CDR2: SEHNR and FQNEAQ (reference sequence). Trimming took 5 bases from V and 0 from J, leaving 11 bases between them. CDR3 size: 15 residues. The CDR3 DNA follows: TGTGCCAGCAGCCAGGACAGCCGCTCTGGAAACACCATATATTTT. Its translation: CASSQDSRSGNTIYF.

The gene calls are TRBV28 and TRBJ1-5; D might be TRBD1 (6 bases). The V gene's germline CDR1 is MDHEN and CDR2 SYDVKM. Trimming shortened V by 1 base and J by 8 bases, and 18 bases separated the two germline ends. The CDR3 runs 16 residues. The CDR3 loop is CASSLYGGGSPEPQHF. CDR3 bases: TGTGCCAGCAGTTTATATGGGGGGGGCTCCCCAGAGCCCCAGCATTTT.

In DNA form, the CDR3 reads TGTGCCAGCAGTTTAGGACGGAGGAATGAGCAGTTCTTC. It yields the protein CASSLGRRNEQFF. This sequence joins TRBV27 and TRBJ2-1; TRBD2 is a possible D gene (5 bases). Trimming removed 2 bases at V and 7 bases at J, with 9 bases between. Germline-derived CDR1 and CDR2 are MNHEY and SMNVEV (reference sequence). The CDR3 totals 13 residues.

The chain recombines TRBV28 with TRBJ1-5; possibly TRBD1 for D (5 bases). Per the germline V gene, CDR1 is MDHEN and CDR2 is SYDVKM. Trimming took 5 bases from V and 7 from J, leaving 9 bases between them. The CDR3 has 12 amino acids. CDR3 protein: CASSQGWQPQHF. The CDR3 bases are TGTGCCAGCAGTCAGGGTTGGCAGCCCCAGCATTTT.

The chain combines TRBV29-1 with TRBJ1-1; no clear D gene. Germline loops: CDR1 SQVTM, CDR2 ANQGSEA. V lost 5 bases to trimming and J lost 0 bases, with 19 bases between them. CDR3 size: 16 residues. CDR3 in amino acids: CSVRGRENQLNTEAFF. The CDR3 nucleotides are TGCAGCGTTAGAGGGAGGGAGAATCAGTTGAACACTGAAGCTTTCTTT.

A few counts support this clone. The genes are TRBV27 and TRBJ1-5; 8 nucleotides line up with TRBD1. The CDR3 length is 14 residues. The germline CDR1 and CDR2 sequences are MNHEY and SMNVEV (reference sequence). V lost 4 bases, J lost 4 bases, and 3 bases stayed unmatched. In DNA, the CDR3 is TGTGCCAGCAGTTGGGGGACAGGTAATCAGCCCCAGCATTTT. The encoded protein is CASSWGTGNQPQHF.

This clone was picked up one time. The genes are TRBV5-5 and TRBJ2-1, with D uncertain. This CDR3 has 13 amino acids. Germline V gene data show CDR1 as SGHKS and CDR2 as YYEKEE (reference sequence). Trimming left V 1 base short and J 8 bases short, with 10 bases between. The CDR3 protein is CASSLRVAHEQFF. The CDR3 DNA sequence: TGTGCCAGCAGCTTGCGGGTAGCCCATGAGCAGTTCTTC.

The V call is TRBV9, the J call TRBJ2-3, with D possibly being TRBD2 (5 bases). This CDR3 comprises 14 residues. With 4 bases removed from V and 3 bases from J, the gap between germline ends came to 12 bases. Germline loops: CDR1 SGDLS, CDR2 YYNGEE. The CDR3 loop is CASSPGWGTDTQYF. CDR3 sequence (DNA): TGTGCCAGCAGCCCGGGATGGGGAACAGATACGCAGTATTTT. Full variable domain (remainder filled in from reference TRBV9 and TRBJ2-3): DSGVTQTPKHLITATGQRVTLRCSPRSGDLSVYWYQQSLDQGLQFLIQYYNGEERAKGNILERFSAQQFPDLHSELNLSSLELGDSALYFCASSPGWGTDTQYFGPGTRLTVL.

The J gene is TRBJ2-7, the V gene TRBV7-9; 7 bases match TRBD1. Trimming at V came to 4 bases and at J to 6 bases, leaving 3 bases not matched to a gene. From germline, CDR1 is SEHNR and CDR2 FQNEAQ (reference sequence). CDR3 size: 12 residues. The CDR3, as DNA: TGTGCCAGCAGCTGGGACAGCCCCGAGCAGTACTTC. Protein sequence: CASSWDSPEQYF.

The genes are TRBV6-1 and TRBJ2-5; TRBD1 agrees at 7 bases. CDR1 and CDR2 (germline): MNHNS, SASEGT. CDR3 length equals 15 residues. V was pared by 7 bases and J by 3 bases, with 11 bases of the junction left unmatched. In DNA form, the CDR3 reads TGTGCCAGCACCCTTCACCAGGGGGATGAAGAGACCCAGTACTTC. Translating gives CASTLHQGDEETQYF.